This entry concerns a single TCR beta chain. Its antigen is not known. Mismatch with germline at one junction end may stem from a read error. The data derive from a study of beta chain features in type 1 diabetes. Study information: Examination spanned 90 million to 140 million sorted cells from all samples.

Every bit of the isolated RNA underwent reverse transcription, so sequencing read expressed TCRB transcripts. Profiling relied on immunoSEQ multiplex PCR, and the TCRdb table lists in-frame clones only, not all of them. This sample carries about 290,000 clones, roughly 8% of them seen once, and the ten largest clones take over 0.8%. General observations from the study: Shorter TCRB CDR3s, moderately but significantly so, marked every one of the four CD4+ subsets in Type 1 diabetes patients. Sequencing the cDNA could make cells with high TCR expression show up more than they should.

The authors sorted CD4+ naive, central memory, regulatory and stem cell-like memory cells via CD45RO/CCR7/CD25/CD127/CD95/CD27. The CDR3 spans 14 residues. CDR1 and CDR2 from the germline V gene are SNHLY and FYNNEI. The sequenced sample was central memory CD4+ T cells from blood. The receptor comes from a woman under 30 in good health. The chain carries TRBV2 and TRBJ2-1; D might be TRBD1 (6 bases). CDR3 in amino acids: CASSEARKGTPRIF. DNA of the CDR3: TGTGCCAGCAGTGAAGCAAGGAAGGGGACACCCCGAATCTTC.